A single sample is the source of the 14 T cell receptor beta chains below, sequenced in a study of T cell changes during pregnancy in multiple sclerosis. The data were produced by immunoSEQ multiplex PCR, yet TCRdb's version contains in-frame clones alone and is incomplete. The repertoire holds some 96,000 clones, with approximately 92% as singletons. The source material was peripheral blood, sampled after pregnancy. These receptors were collected from a female donor with multiple sclerosis, enrolled in a pregnancy study.

V gene TRBV30 combines with J gene TRBJ1-5; TRBD1 matches at 8 bases. V dropped 2 bases and J dropped 0; count of bases not matched to a gene: 9. Looked up from germline, CDR1 is GTSNPN and CDR2 is SVGIG (reference sequence). This CDR3 spans 17 amino acids. The CDR3 region is CAWSIRDRSYSNQPQHF. CDR3 nucleotide sequence: TGTGCCTGGAGTATCCGGGACAGGTCATATAGCAATCAGCCCCAGCATTTT. Looking up the rest from reference TRBV30 and TRBJ1-5 gives the full variable domain: SQTIHQWPATLVQPVGSPLSLECTVEGTSNPNLYWYRQAAGRGLQLLFYSVGIGQISSEVPQNLSASRPQDRQFILSSKKLLLSDSGFYLCAWSIRDRSYSNQPQHFGDGTRLSIL.

This chain links TRBV7-2 with TRBJ2-7; possibly TRBD1 for D (5 bases). Trimming shortened V by 5 bases and J by 2 bases, and 19 bases separated the two germline ends. The CDR3 length is 16 residues. Germline V CDR1 and CDR2: SGHTA, FQGNSA. In nucleotides, the CDR3 is TGTGCCAGCAGCCCCCCGTCCAGGGCCTTCACCTACGAGCAGTACTTC. It translates to CASSPPSRAFTYEQYF. The whole variable domain, remainder taken from reference TRBV7-2 and TRBJ2-7, is GAGVSQSPSNKVTEKGKDVELRCDPISGHTALYWYRQSLGQGLEFLIYFQGNSAPDKSGLPSDRFSAERTGGSVSTLTIQRTQQEDSAVYLCASSPPSRAFTYEQYFGPGTRLTVT.

A single count supports this clone. The rearrangement links TRBV2 to TRBJ1-5, with D possibly being TRBD1 (5 bases). This CDR3 region has 15 residues. Trimming took 2 bases from V and 4 from J, leaving 12 bases between them. Germline values: CDR1 SNHLY, CDR2 FYNNEI. CDR3 DNA: TGTGCCAGCAGTGAATATTCGGCAGGGAATCAGCCCCAGCATTTT. Translating gives CASSEYSAGNQPQHF.

A few counts support this clone. J is TRBJ2-3 and V is TRBV29-1, with TRBD1 identical over 8 bases. Germline V gene data show CDR1 as SQVTM and CDR2 as ANQGSEA. V lost 7 bases, J lost 4 bases, and 4 bases stayed unmatched. CDR3 length: 12 residues. The CDR3 DNA reads as TGCAGCGGGACGGACAGGGCAGATACGCAGTATTTT. Its translation is CSGTDRADTQYF.

The J gene is TRBJ2-7, the V gene TRBV4-3; TRBD1 is a possible D gene (6 bases). Germline V gene data show CDR1 as LGHNA and CDR2 as YSLEER. The ends were cut back, 0 bases at V and 4 bases at J, with 13 bases in the middle. The CDR3 is 15 amino acids. The CDR3: CASSQDRKGEYEQYF. In DNA form, the CDR3 reads TGCGCCAGCAGCCAAGATAGGAAGGGGGAATACGAGCAGTACTTC.

This clone was counted once. The V and J genes are TRBV6-1 and TRBJ2-1; the D is unclear. The CDR3 has 13 residues. CDR1 and CDR2 (germline): MNHNS, SASEGT. V gave up 3 bases and J gave up 6 bases, with 9 bases separating them. CDR3 bases: TGTGCCAGCAGTGATCGCACGGGCAATGAGCAGTTCTTC. As protein: CASSDRTGNEQFF.

The V call is TRBV7-2, the J call TRBJ2-7; D unclear. V lost 7 bases and J 3 bases, leaving 16 bases between the germline ends. The CDR3 totals 14 residues. The germline V gene encodes CDR1 SGHTA and CDR2 FQGNSA. The CDR3 DNA is TGTGCCAGCACCGTAGATGGAGTTTTCTACGAGCAGTACTTC. It is translated as CASTVDGVFYEQYF.

The genes are TRBV19 and TRBJ2-1; 12 nucleotides match TRBD2. The germline CDR1 and CDR2 sequences are LNHDA and SQIVND (reference sequence). The CDR3 is made up of 14 amino acids. V lost 7 bases to trimming and J lost 7 bases; unmatched junction nucleotides: 5. CDR3 sequence: CASNLAGGNNEQFF. The CDR3 bases are TGTGCCAGTAATCTAGCGGGGGGGAATAATGAGCAGTTCTTC. The variable domain in full, with the rest retrieved from reference TRBV19 and TRBJ2-1, is DGGITQSPKYLFRKEGQNVTLSCEQNLNHDAMYWYRQDPGQGLRLIYYSQIVNDFQKGDIAEGYSVSREKKESFPLTVTSAQKNPTAFYLCASNLAGGNNEQFFGPGTRLTVL.

V is TRBV5-6 and J is TRBJ2-5, with D possibly being TRBD1 (6 bases). Germline CDR1 reads SGHDT; CDR2 reads YYEEEE. The CDR3 totals 14 residues. Trimming stripped 3 bases from V and 2 bases from J, with 11 bases between. CDR3 residues: CASSSWTDQETQYF. CDR3 in DNA: TGTGCCAGCAGCTCCTGGACAGATCAAGAGACCCAGTACTTC.

This clone was detected only once. The chain has TRBV9 and TRBJ2-7; D is possibly TRBD2 (6 bases). CDR1 is SGDLS and CDR2 is YYNGEE in the germline V gene. The germline V and J ends were trimmed by 0 bases and 5 bases, with 12 bases remaining between them. This CDR3 has 14 residues. CDR3 coding DNA: TGTGCCAGCAGCGTAGACGTATCGGGGGACGAGCAGTACTTC. This sequence encodes CASSVDVSGDEQYF.

The V call is TRBV7-6, the J call TRBJ2-2; D call uncertain. V was pared by 5 bases and J by 4 bases, with 11 bases between. Per germline, CDR1 SGHVS and CDR2 FNYEAQ. The CDR3 extends over 14 amino acids. This CDR3 reads CASSPGLGTGELFF. The CDR3 nucleotides are TGTGCCAGCAGCCCCGGTCTAGGCACCGGGGAGCTGTTTTTT. Together with reference TRBV7-6 and TRBJ2-2, the CDR3 gives the full variable domain: GAGVSQSPRYKVTKRGQDVALRCDPISGHVSLYWYRQALGQGPEFLTYFNYEAQQDKSGLPNDRFSAERPEGSISTLTIQRTEQRDSAMYRCASSPGLGTGELFFGEGSRLTVL.

The chain is built from TRBV27 and TRBJ1-3, with 12 bases identical to TRBD1. The CDR3 consists of 15 residues. Per germline, CDR1 MNHEY and CDR2 SMNVEV (reference sequence). Trimming removed 6 bases from V and 4 bases from J; junction bases left unmatched: 4. CDR3 DNA sequence: TGTGCCAGCAGCTGGGACAGGGGGCGCGGAAACACCATATATTTT. Translating gives CASSWDRGRGNTIYF.

In this sample, this clone turned up once. The chain couples TRBV11-3 to TRBJ2-7; 13 nucleotides align to TRBD2. The CDR3 extends over 15 amino acids. Germline CDR1 SGHNT, CDR2 YENEEA. V was pared by 6 bases and J by 3 bases, with 5 bases of the junction left unmatched. The CDR3 protein is CASRGGLAGVYEQYF. As DNA, the CDR3 is TGTGCCAGCAGGGGTGGACTAGCGGGGGTCTACGAGCAGTACTTC.

V gene TRBV5-4 combines with J gene TRBJ2-7; 9 nucleotides match TRBD1. The trim removed 4 bases at V and 5 bases at J, leaving 10 bases unmatched. Germline V CDR1 and CDR2: SGHNT, YYREEE (reference sequence). This CDR3 is built from 15 residues. CDR3: CASSEGTGRTHEQYF. CDR3 DNA sequence: TGTGCCAGCAGCGAGGGGACAGGGAGAACCCACGAGCAGTACTTC.